Each of the 3 T cell receptor beta chains below was sequenced from the same sample in a study of Ad26.COV2.S vaccination and SARS-CoV-2 variants. Noted treatment: around 19 received Ad26.COV2.S at low or high dose, single or two shots; 5 received placebo; per-sample allocation not given. On day 63 after the first injection, vaccine and placebo recipients gave samples. Measured with immunoSEQ multiplex PCR; TCRdb has only the in-frame clones, and not every one. The sample yields about 480,000 clones, around nine tenths seen once. The input for sequencing was peripheral blood, taken in a trial of Ad26.COV2.S vaccine versus placebo. All receptors come from a person aged 18-60 years who received the Ad26.COV2.S COVID-19 vaccine or a placebo.

This rearrangement joins TRBV6-6 to TRBJ2-1; the match to TRBD2 covers 13 bases. V trimming: 4 bases; J trimming: 5 bases; junction bases outside the gene matches: 5. The CDR3 runs to 16 residues. Germline lookup yields CDR1 MNHNY and CDR2 SVGAGI (reference sequence). The CDR3 reads CASSSTTSGRNNEQFF. DNA of the CDR3: TGTGCCAGCAGTTCAACGACTAGCGGGAGGAACAATGAGCAGTTCTTC.

The gene calls are TRBV11-3 and TRBJ2-5; 7 bases are shared with TRBD1. In germline, CDR1 is SGHNT, CDR2 YENEEA. V was clipped by 5 bases and J by 3 bases; unmatched bases: 3. The CDR3 is 13 residues long. CDR3 protein: CASSTGTEETQYF. The CDR3 nucleotides read TGTGCCAGCAGCACAGGGACAGAAGAGACCCAGTACTTC.

The V and J genes are TRBV9 and TRBJ2-5; tentatively, D is TRBD1 (6 bases). The CDR3 has 14 residues. In germline, CDR1 is SGDLS, CDR2 YYNGEE. Deletions cut 1 base from V and 4 bases from J, with 11 bases between. The CDR3 here is CASSVMGAGETQYF. The CDR3 DNA is TGTGCCAGCAGCGTAATGGGGGCAGGAGAGACCCAGTACTTC.